One sample yielded the 7 T cell receptor beta chains listed below, sequenced in a study of T-cell reconstitution after alpha-beta-depleted transplantation in children. Library preparation (for TCRbeta) was performed with unique molecular identifiers. TCRdb ran MiXCR on the PCR reads and lists one entry per CDR3 protein. The sample includes hundreds of thousands of distinct CDR3 sequences, around 13% of them seen just once. The input for sequencing was PBMCs, taken before TCRalphabeta/CD19-depleted stem cell transplant. These receptor sequences come from a girl aged 2-15 years with congenital amegakaryocytic thrombocytopenia, due to receive a stem cell transplant.

There are a few counts of this clonotype. The rearrangement links TRBV7-7 to TRBJ2-1, with D possibly TRBD2 on 6 matching bases. This CDR3 is 16 amino acids long. From germline, CDR1 is SSHAT and CDR2 FNYEAQ (reference sequence). With 1 base removed from V and 5 bases from J, the gap between germline ends came to 15 bases. The CDR3 here is CASSLEYQGGNNEQFF. The CDR3 nucleotides are TGTGCCAGCAGCTTAGAGTACCAAGGCGGGAACAATGAGCAGTTCTTC.

The chain links TRBV12-3 or TRBV12-4 to TRBJ2-6; TRBD1 matches 8 bases. Germline trimming cut 6 bases from V and 0 bases from J; bases unmatched to any gene: 4. The CDR3 spans 16 residues. The CDR3 sequence is CASRGQAYSGANVLTF. In DNA form, the CDR3 reads TGTGCCAGCAGGGGACAGGCTTACTCTGGGGCCAACGTCCTGACTTTC.

The rearrangement uses TRBV20-1 and TRBJ2-7; TRBD1 agrees at 7 bases. Trimming took 0 bases from V and 1 from J; bases not matched to a gene: 3. The CDR3 has 14 amino acids. CDR1 and CDR2 (germline): DFQATT, SNEGSKA (reference sequence). DNA for the CDR3: TGCAGTGCTAGAGATCGGGACAGATCCTACGAGCAGTACTTC. This translates into CSARDRDRSYEQYF.

In its sample, this clonotype was seen a few times. The chain uses TRBV5-1 and TRBJ2-6; D gene unclear. The CDR3 consists of 15 residues. V gave up 2 bases and J gave up 0 bases, with 6 bases separating them. Germline values: CDR1 SGHRS, CDR2 YFSETQ. CDR3 nucleotide sequence: TGCGCCAGCAGCTTCCAGAACTCTGGGGCCAACGTCCTGACTTTC. It codes for CASSFQNSGANVLTF.

Ten or more counts support this clonotype. The CDR3 spells CASSFLDSYEQYF. CDR3 DNA sequence: TGTGCCAGCAGTTTTCTGGACAGCTACGAGCAGTACTTC. V usage is TRBV27 and J usage is TRBJ2-7; D is possibly TRBD1 (6 bases). V gave up 3 bases and J gave up 3 bases, with 9 bases separating them. The CDR3 is 13 residues long. Germline V gene data show CDR1 as MNHEY and CDR2 as SMNVEV (reference sequence).

This clonotype was observed many times. The chain uses TRBV20-1 and TRBJ2-1; a weak D match, TRBD2 (5 bases). This CDR3 is 13 amino acids long. Deletions cut 6 bases from V and 3 bases from J, with 12 bases between. Germline V CDR1 and CDR2: DFQATT, SNEGSKA (reference sequence). DNA of the CDR3: TGCAGTGCCCTGGACGGGAACTACAATGAGCAGTTCTTC. Translating gives CSALDGNYNEQFF.

This chain links TRBV5-1 with TRBJ2-7; D may be TRBD1 or TRBD2 (5 bases each). Germline CDR1 reads SGHRS; CDR2 reads YFSETQ. Trimming took off 4 bases at V and 3 bases at J, with 11 bases between the two ends. The CDR3 spans 13 residues. DNA for the CDR3: TGCGCCAGCAGCCCCGGGGCGAACTACGAGCAGTACTTC. It yields the protein CASSPGANYEQYF.